The 16 T cell receptor beta chains presented below share a single source sample, sequenced in a study of T cell responses to AZD1222 COVID-19 vaccine. This table comes from immunoSEQ multiplex PCR, and its TCRdb copy is limited to in-frame clones, with some not included. The sample records about 180,000 clones, approximately 94% being singletons. The sample in question was peripheral blood, obtained 28 days after the second AZD1222 dose. The receptors were sampled from an adult who received the AZD1222 COVID-19 vaccine.

The rearrangement links TRBV19 to TRBJ1-4; 7 positions agree with TRBD1. The CDR3 is 13 residues long. Germline V gene data show CDR1 as LNHDA and CDR2 as SQIVND (reference sequence). The J segment lost 7 bases and the V segment lost 7 bases, leaving 6 bases of the junction unmatched. The CDR3 is CASMDRRGEKLFF. CDR3 sequence (DNA): TGTGCCAGTATGGACAGGAGAGGTGAAAAACTGTTTTTT.

The J gene is TRBJ1-1, the V gene TRBV28; D remains ambiguous. The CDR3 has 15 amino acids. Per the germline V gene, CDR1 is MDHEN and CDR2 is SYDVKM. Trimming took off 3 bases at V and 2 bases at J, with 13 bases between the two ends. The CDR3 reads CASSFSFGFNTEAFF. CDR3 bases: TGTGCCAGCAGTTTCAGTTTCGGCTTTAACACTGAAGCTTTCTTT.

The rearrangement uses TRBV4-3 and TRBJ1-1; the D is unclear. Germline V gene lookup returns CDR1 LGHNA and CDR2 YSLEER. V was shortened by 0 bases and J by 4 bases, with 15 bases between the two germline ends. The CDR3 has 16 amino acids. CDR3 coding DNA: TGCGCCAGCAGCCAAGACTTCTCCAGAAGGGTCACTGAAGCTTTCTTT. Its translation is CASSQDFSRRVTEAFF.

This clone was seen a single time. This chain links TRBV28 with TRBJ2-7; either TRBD1 or TRBD2 may fit D (5 bases each). V was clipped by 4 bases and J by 5 bases, with 12 bases between them. The CDR3 spans 13 residues. The germline gives CDR1 MDHEN, CDR2 SYDVKM. The CDR3 is CASSYGTTNEQYF. In DNA form, the CDR3 reads TGTGCCAGCAGTTACGGGACGACTAACGAGCAGTACTTC.

The V gene is TRBV5-1, the J gene TRBJ2-2; tentatively, D is TRBD1 or TRBD2 (5 bases each). Germline CDR1 reads SGHRS; CDR2 reads YFSETQ. CDR3 length: 15 amino acids. The germline V and J ends were trimmed by 3 bases and 5 bases, with 14 bases remaining between them. The CDR3 loop is CASSSGTSGTGELFF. Here the CDR3 DNA reads TGCGCCAGCAGCTCGGGGACCTCCGGGACCGGGGAGCTGTTTTTT.

The chain carries TRBV10-3 and TRBJ2-3; TRBD2 matches 15 bases. Germline values: CDR1 ENHRY, CDR2 SYGVKD. This CDR3 region has 17 residues. V shed 3 bases and J 4 bases; nucleotides not matched to a gene: 5. This CDR3 is CAISDLRTSGGADTQYF. The CDR3 DNA sequence: TGTGCCATCAGTGACCTCCGGACTAGCGGGGGGGCAGATACGCAGTATTTT.

The genes are TRBV27 and TRBJ1-2, with TRBD1 identical over 9 bases. Germline values: CDR1 MNHEY, CDR2 SMNVEV (reference sequence). The J segment lost 8 bases and the V segment lost 2 bases, leaving 6 bases of the junction unmatched. The CDR3 extends over 14 amino acids. The CDR3 spells CASSLVGQGWGYTF. The CDR3 DNA sequence: TGTGCCAGCAGTTTAGTGGGACAGGGTTGGGGCTACACCTTC.

The chain employs TRBV7-3 and TRBJ1-1; the D is unclear. Germline-derived CDR1 and CDR2 are SGHTA and FQGTGA. The CDR3 spans 14 residues. The V gene lost 3 bases and the J gene lost 0 bases, with 8 bases spanning the gap. The CDR3 DNA is TGTGCCAGCAGCTTCATGAGGGTGAACACTGAAGCTTTCTTT. Translation: CASSFMRVNTEAFF.

V gene TRBV6-2 or TRBV6-3 combines with J gene TRBJ1-5; D is uncertain. V shed 5 bases and J shed 3 bases, with 11 bases lying between them. The CDR3 length is 14 residues. From germline, CDR1 is MNHEY and CDR2 SVGEGT. CDR3 protein: CASSPTRANQPQHF. For the CDR3, the DNA is TGTGCCAGCAGTCCGACTCGCGCCAATCAGCCCCAGCATTTT.

The DNA for the CDR3 is TGTGCCAGTAGTATCTCCAGTCGGGGTGAAAAACTGTTTTTT. This gives the protein CASSISSRGEKLFF. The chain employs TRBV19 and TRBJ1-4; unclear D gene. Germline V gives CDR1 LNHDA, CDR2 SQIVND (reference sequence). The CDR3 contains 14 residues. V shed 3 bases and J shed 7 bases, with 12 bases lying between them.

This sequence joins TRBV6-2 or TRBV6-3 and TRBJ1-2, with D unclear. CDR3 length: 12 amino acids. Per the germline V gene, CDR1 is MNHEY and CDR2 is SVGEGT. V shed 2 bases and J shed 12 bases, with 13 bases lying between them. The CDR3 loop reads CASSYPVGAHTF. As DNA, the CDR3 is TGTGCCAGCAGTTACCCGGTGGGAGCCCACACCTTC.

The genes are TRBV19 and TRBJ1-5, with no clear D. The CDR3 consists of 15 residues. Trimming removed 6 bases from V and 2 bases from J, with 14 bases in between. CDR1 is LNHDA and CDR2 is SQIVND in the germline V gene (reference sequence). The CDR3 spells CASSRSLLGNQPQHF. CDR3 coding DNA: TGTGCCAGTAGCCGTTCTCTCTTGGGCAATCAGCCCCAGCATTTT.

The chain has TRBV28 and TRBJ1-5; no clear D gene. The germline CDR1 and CDR2 sequences are MDHEN and SYDVKM. The germline V and J ends were trimmed by 0 bases and 3 bases, with 9 bases remaining between them. The CDR3 runs to 15 residues. This chain's CDR3 is CASSLWRGFNQPQHF. Written as DNA, the CDR3 is TGTGCCAGCAGTTTATGGCGGGGTTTCAATCAGCCCCAGCATTTT. The whole variable domain, remainder taken from reference TRBV28 and TRBJ1-5, is DVKVTQSSRYLVKRTGEKVFLECVQDMDHENMFWYRQDPGLGLRLIYFSYDVKMKEKGDIPEGYSVSREKKERFSLILESASTNQTSMYLCASSLWRGFNQPQHFGDGTRLSIL.

The V and J genes are TRBV2 and TRBJ1-5; TRBD1 aligns across 7 bases. V dropped 7 bases and J dropped 5; count of bases not matched to a gene: 5. Germline V lookup: CDR1 SNHLY, CDR2 FYNNEI. The CDR3 covers 13 residues. DNA of the CDR3: TGTGCCAGCAATAGACAGGGCCATCAGCCCCAGCATTTT. Protein product: CASNRQGHQPQHF.

This chain joins TRBV6-1 and TRBJ2-1, with 9 bases fitting TRBD2. This CDR3 region has 15 residues. Germline-derived CDR1 and CDR2 are MNHNS and SASEGT. Germline trimming cut 2 bases from V and 4 bases from J; bases unmatched to any gene: 3. The CDR3 nucleotides read TGTGCCAGCAGTGAAAATAGCGGGGGTTACAATGAGCAGTTCTTC. It translates to CASSENSGGYNEQFF.

J is TRBJ2-7 and V is TRBV28; 9 nucleotides line up with TRBD2. Germline V gene data show CDR1 as MDHEN and CDR2 as SYDVKM. Germline trimming cut 8 bases from V and 2 bases from J; bases unmatched to any gene: 10. The CDR3 covers 15 residues. CDR3 DNA: TGTGCCAGCCGAGCCCCGGCTAGCGGGACCTACGAGCAGTACTTC. This codes for CASRAPASGTYEQYF.